This T cell receptor beta chain was sequenced in a study of cytotoxic CD8 clonotypes in ibrutinib-treated CLL. For the study at large: The study recorded mean values of approximately 260,000 productive templates and tens of thousands of productive rearrangements per sample. Study-wide results and limits: The public clonotypes identified were infrequent and showed contraction or stability on treatment. At baseline, clonality was higher than in age-matched healthy donors and correlated with CD8+ counts.

Clones were sequenced by immunoSEQ multiplex PCR, and TCRdb holds only the in-frame ones, with some missing. The table includes nearly 100,000 clones, 70% to 80% detected once. As regards this clone: The antigen remains unidentified.

The clonotype originates from a human donor with chronic lymphocytic leukemia. The sequenced sample was PBMCs, obtained after 12 months of ibrutinib treatment.

The CDR3 region is CASSVGFQATNEKLFF. The CDR3 DNA follows: TGTGCCAGCAGCGTAGGGTTCCAGGCAACTAATGAAAAACTGTTTTTT. The chain couples TRBV9 to TRBJ1-4; the D is unclear. CDR3 size: 16 residues. CDR1 and CDR2 from the germline V gene are SGDLS and YYNGEE. Between the trimmed V and J ends, which lost 0 bases and 0 bases, there was a span of 9 bases.